This T cell receptor (beta chain) was sequenced during a study of T-cell memory formation after mild COVID-19. Study-level background: Across donors, TCR clusters were largely donor specific.

The CDR3 is 14 residues long. Germline values: CDR1 SGHTA, CDR2 FQGNSA. V shed 5 bases and J shed 2 bases, with 13 bases lying between them. This clonotype was seen at least ten times. Its specificity is unknown. Whole-study findings and limits: In second-wave clones peaking day 37, SARS-CoV-2 specificity remained unconfirmed. Prior to infection, memory already included some responding clones, suggesting cross-reactive memory joined.

After 5'RACE with constant-segment primers, TCR alpha and TCR beta cDNA libraries carrying sample barcodes and UMIs were obtained. MiXCR was run by TCRdb on the 5' RACE reads, yielding one entry per CDR3 protein. The profile shows about 340,000 distinct CDR3 sequences, approximately 15% of them singletons. The sample consisted of PBMCs or a T cell subset sorted from them (not recorded which). The chain links TRBV7-2 to TRBJ2-7; D is possibly TRBD2 (7 bases). The TCR was taken from a man aged 18-30 years who had mild COVID-19 (a few samples of this study predate the infection). Cell type and time point are not known. CDR3 protein: CASSVGGGPYEQYF. The CDR3 coding sequence is TGTGCCAGCAGCGTAGGGGGGGGACCCTACGAGCAGTACTTC.